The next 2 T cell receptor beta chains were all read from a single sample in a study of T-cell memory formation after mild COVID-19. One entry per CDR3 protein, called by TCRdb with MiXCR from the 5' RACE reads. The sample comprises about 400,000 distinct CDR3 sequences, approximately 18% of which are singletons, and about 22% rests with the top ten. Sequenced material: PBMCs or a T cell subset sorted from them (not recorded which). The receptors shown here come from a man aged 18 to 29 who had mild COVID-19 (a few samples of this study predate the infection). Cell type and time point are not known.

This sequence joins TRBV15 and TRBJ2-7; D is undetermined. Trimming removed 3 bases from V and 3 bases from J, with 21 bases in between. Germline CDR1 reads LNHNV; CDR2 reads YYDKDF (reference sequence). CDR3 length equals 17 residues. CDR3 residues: CATSRFTTGSPHYEQYF. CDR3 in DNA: TGTGCCACCAGCAGGTTCACAACCGGGTCGCCCCACTACGAGCAGTACTTC. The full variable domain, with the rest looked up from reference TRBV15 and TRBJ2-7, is DAMVIQNPRYQVTQFGKPVTLSCSQTLNHNVMYWYQQKSSQAPKLLFHYYDKDFNNEADTPDNFQSRRPNTSFCFLDIRSPGLGDTAMYLCATSRFTTGSPHYEQYFGPGTRLTVT.

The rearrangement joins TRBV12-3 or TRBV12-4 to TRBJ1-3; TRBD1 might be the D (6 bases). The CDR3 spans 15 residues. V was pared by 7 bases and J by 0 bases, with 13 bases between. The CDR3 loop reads CASTGGQSSGNTIYF. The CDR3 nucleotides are TGTGCCAGCACTGGGGGGCAGTCCTCTGGAAACACCATATATTTT.